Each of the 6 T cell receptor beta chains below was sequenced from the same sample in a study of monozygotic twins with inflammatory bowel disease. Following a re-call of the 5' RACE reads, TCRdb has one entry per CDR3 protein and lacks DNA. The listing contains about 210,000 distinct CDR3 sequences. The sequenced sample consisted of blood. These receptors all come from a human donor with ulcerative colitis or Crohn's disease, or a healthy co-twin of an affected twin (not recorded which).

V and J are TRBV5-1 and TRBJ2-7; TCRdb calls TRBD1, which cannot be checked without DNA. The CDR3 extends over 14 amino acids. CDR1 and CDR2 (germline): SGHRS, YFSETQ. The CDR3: CASSPGTQRYEQYF. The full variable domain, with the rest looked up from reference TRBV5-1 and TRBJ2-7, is KAGVTQTPRYLIKTRGQQVTLSCSPISGHRSVSWYQQTPGQGLQFLFEYFSETQRNKGNFPGRFSGRQFSNSRSEMNVSTLELGDSALYLCASSPGTQRYEQYFGPGTRLTVT.

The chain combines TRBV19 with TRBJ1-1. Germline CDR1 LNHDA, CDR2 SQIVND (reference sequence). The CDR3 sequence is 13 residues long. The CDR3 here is CVSSIEWNTEAFF.

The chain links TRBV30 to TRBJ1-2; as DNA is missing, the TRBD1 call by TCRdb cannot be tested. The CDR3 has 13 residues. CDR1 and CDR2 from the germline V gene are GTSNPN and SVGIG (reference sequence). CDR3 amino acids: CAWSGTANYGYTF.

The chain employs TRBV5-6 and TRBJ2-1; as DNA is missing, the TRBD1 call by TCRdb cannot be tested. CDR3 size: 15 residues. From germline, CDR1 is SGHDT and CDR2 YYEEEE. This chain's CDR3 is CASSLGQGIDNEQFF.

The CDR3 sequence is CSATPRGNQPQHF. The chain is built from TRBV20-1 and TRBJ1-5; TCRdb's D call of TRBD1 is untestable without DNA. Germline CDR1 DFQATT, CDR2 SNEGSKA (reference sequence). There are 13 residues in the CDR3.

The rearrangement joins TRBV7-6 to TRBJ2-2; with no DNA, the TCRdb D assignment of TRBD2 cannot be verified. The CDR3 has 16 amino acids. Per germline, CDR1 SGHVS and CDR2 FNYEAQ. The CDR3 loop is CASSPTSGRVSGELFF.